These 31 T cell receptor beta chains were sequenced from one sample in a study of beta chain features in type 1 diabetes. The entirety of the isolated RNA underwent reverse transcription, so expressed TCRB transcripts were sequenced. Some clones are missing from TCRdb's copy, which holds only in-frame ones; the method was immunoSEQ multiplex PCR. The sample lists about 250,000 clones, 13% to 15% occurring once. The sample taken for sequencing was naive CD4+ T cells from blood. The receptors were gathered from a middle-aged woman in good health.

This chain connects TRBV18 to TRBJ2-4; maybe TRBD2 (6 bases). With 3 bases removed from V and 3 bases from J, the gap between germline ends came to 12 bases. The CDR3 has 15 residues. Per germline, CDR1 KGHSH and CDR2 LQKENI. CDR3 DNA sequence: TGTGCCAGCTCACCTTTCGGCGGGGACAAAAACATTCAGTACTTC. Translating it yields CASSPFGGDKNIQYF. Full variable domain (rest looked up from reference TRBV18 and TRBJ2-4): NAGVMQNPRHLVRRRGQEARLRCSPMKGHSHVYWYRQLPEEGLKFMVYLQKENIIDESGMPKERFSAEFPKEGPSILRIQQVVRGDSAAYFCASSPFGGDKNIQYFGAGTRLSVL.

This clone has just a few counts. The V call is TRBV5-4, the J call TRBJ1-5, with 10 bases aligning to TRBD1. After removal of 5 bases from V and 4 bases from J, the junction contained 6 bases not matched to a gene. This CDR3 comprises 15 residues. CDR1 is SGHNT and CDR2 is YYREEE in the germline V gene (reference sequence). In DNA, the CDR3 is TGTGCCAGCAGTCGACAGGGGGCCCCTAATCAGCCCCAGCATTTT. It translates to CASSRQGAPNQPQHF.

This clone has just a few counts. The rearrangement uses TRBV19 and TRBJ2-2; possibly TRBD2 for D (7 bases). The germline V gene encodes CDR1 LNHDA and CDR2 SQIVND (reference sequence). The CDR3 totals 16 residues. V dropped 6 bases and J dropped 5 bases, with 19 bases sitting between them. CDR3 residues: CASRSPGRGGTGELFF. Written as DNA, the CDR3 is TGTGCCAGTAGATCCCCCGGCAGGGGAGGGACCGGGGAGCTGTTTTTT.

The chain has TRBV9 and TRBJ1-5; D not resolved. Germline CDR1 and CDR2: SGDLS and YYNGEE. The V end lost 0 bases, the J end lost 1 base, and 5 bases lay between the germline ends. The CDR3 loop spans 14 amino acids. DNA of the CDR3: TGTGCCAGCAGCGTAGCCGGGAGCAATCAGCCCCAGCATTTT. This encodes CASSVAGSNQPQHF.

There are a few counts of this clone. This rearrangement joins TRBV29-1 to TRBJ2-2, with TRBD2 matching over 7 bases. Germline trimming cut 6 bases from V and 1 base from J; bases unmatched to any gene: 11. The CDR3 has 16 amino acids. Germline-derived CDR1 and CDR2 are SQVTM and ANQGSEA. CDR3 nucleotide sequence: TGCAGCGTCGGGATCGGGGGGAGGAGGAACACCGGGGAGCTGTTTTTT. Translation gives CSVGIGGRRNTGELFF.

Only a few counts were recorded for this clone. The chain carries TRBV5-8 and TRBJ2-1, with D perhaps matching TRBD2 (6 bases). The CDR3 has 14 amino acids. V was cut by 5 bases and J by 1 base, with 10 bases left in between. Germline V gene lookup returns CDR1 SGHTS and CDR2 YDEGEE. Here the CDR3 DNA reads TGTGCCAGCAGTCCCCGGGGGTCCTACAATGAGCAGTTCTTC. Translation: CASSPRGSYNEQFF.

There are a few counts of this clone. This chain links TRBV6-5 with TRBJ2-7; TRBD1 is a possible D gene (5 bases). V lost 7 bases and J lost 3, with 13 bases in between. CDR1 is MNHEY and CDR2 is SVGAGI in the germline V gene. The CDR3 runs 13 residues. This CDR3 reads CASIGTGRYEQYF. In nucleotides, the CDR3 is TGTGCCAGCATAGGTACAGGTCGCTACGAGCAGTACTTC.

In its sample, this clone was seen a few times. The V and J genes are TRBV25-1 and TRBJ1-4; TRBD1 is a possible D gene (5 bases). The CDR3 has 16 amino acids. Germline CDR1 MGHDK, CDR2 SYGVNS. The germline V and J ends were trimmed by 2 bases and 3 bases, with 13 bases remaining between them. CDR3 DNA sequence: TGTGCCAGCAGTGAAGGGTACAGGATTGCTAATGAAAAACTGTTTTTT. This sequence encodes CASSEGYRIANEKLFF.

This clone occurred a few times. V usage is TRBV6-6 and J usage is TRBJ1-6; a possible D gene is TRBD1 (6 bases). This CDR3 region has 13 residues. CDR1 and CDR2 from the germline V gene are MNHNY and SVGAGI (reference sequence). Trimming removed 6 bases from V and 9 bases from J, with 12 bases in between. The chain's CDR3 is CASSRQDPSPLHF. The CDR3 region has the DNA TGTGCCAGCAGCAGACAGGACCCTTCACCCCTCCACTTT.

This clone was recorded a few times. The chain combines TRBV28 with TRBJ1-2; perhaps TRBD1 as D (5 bases). From germline, CDR1 is MDHEN and CDR2 SYDVKM. The V gene lost 6 bases and the J gene lost 5 bases, with 19 bases spanning the gap. The CDR3 contains 15 residues. The CDR3 DNA reads TGTGCCAGCAGCTGGGGGGACGCCCGCAGATATGGCTACACCTTC. Amino acid sequence: CASSWGDARRYGYTF.

This clone has a handful of counts. V and J are TRBV28 and TRBJ2-5, with unresolved D. The CDR3 is 14 amino acids. V lost 3 bases to trimming and J lost 1 base, with 9 bases between them. Germline V gene lookup returns CDR1 MDHEN and CDR2 SYDVKM. CDR3 coding DNA: TGTGCCAGCAGTTTGTTCGCAGTCCAAGAGACCCAGTACTTC. Residues: CASSLFAVQETQYF.

The chain uses TRBV6-5 and TRBJ2-2; 9 bases line up with TRBD2. V dropped 2 bases and J dropped 6; count of bases not matched to a gene: 7. From germline, CDR1 is MNHEY and CDR2 SVGAGI. The CDR3 length is 16 residues. The CDR3 sequence: CASSYPLGGGAGELFF. CDR3 nucleotide sequence: TGTGCCAGCAGTTACCCCCTCGGCGGGGGGGCCGGGGAGCTGTTTTTT.

This clone was picked up a small number of times. The chain has TRBV5-1 and TRBJ2-7; TRBD2 might be the D (5 bases). The length of the CDR3 is 15 residues. Germline V gene sequence: CDR1 SGHRS, CDR2 YFSETQ. V lost 4 bases and J 3 bases, leaving 17 bases between the germline ends. Here the CDR3 DNA reads TGCGCCAGCAGCCCCCAATCCCTAGGGAGCTACGAGCAGTACTTC. Translating gives CASSPQSLGSYEQYF.

Only a few counts were recorded for this clone. The chain employs TRBV4-1 and TRBJ2-1, with a tentative D call TRBD2 (5 bases). Germline V gene data show CDR1 as MGHRA and CDR2 as YSYEKL. V was pared by 3 bases and J by 8 bases, with 8 bases between. CDR3 size: 12 residues. The CDR3 nucleotides read TGCGCCAGCAGCCATCCGCGGGATGAGCAGTTCTTC. It translates to CASSHPRDEQFF.

The gene calls are TRBV4-3 and TRBJ1-4; D not resolved. Germline assignment: CDR1 LGHNA and CDR2 YSLEER. There are 15 residues in the CDR3. Trimming removed 4 bases from V and 4 bases from J, with 13 bases in between. The CDR3 is CASSRSLGGNEKLFF. CDR3 coding DNA: TGCGCCAGCAGCCGCTCACTTGGTGGTAATGAAAAACTGTTTTTT.

This clone was detected a few times. This rearrangement joins TRBV6-5 to TRBJ2-3; 8 bases fit TRBD2. This CDR3 is built from 15 residues. The germline V gene has CDR1 MNHEY and CDR2 SVGAGI. J gave up 2 bases and V 4 bases, and 5 bases lay outside the gene matches. The CDR3 loop reads CASSLLAALTDTQYF. CDR3 DNA: TGTGCCAGCAGTTTACTAGCGGCTCTCACAGATACGCAGTATTTT.

The chain carries TRBV7-9 and TRBJ2-5; no definite D call. CDR1 is SEHNR and CDR2 is FQNEAQ in the germline V gene (reference sequence). Trimming removed 1 base at V and 1 base at J, with 16 bases between. This CDR3 has 17 residues. The CDR3: CASSLDRNPTLQETQYF. CDR3 coding DNA: TGTGCCAGCAGCTTAGACAGAAACCCGACCCTCCAAGAGACCCAGTACTTC.

The V gene is TRBV11-3, the J gene TRBJ1-2; 10 bases match TRBD1. This CDR3 spans 14 amino acids. J lost 8 bases, V lost 5 bases, and 8 bases had no gene match. Germline V gene sequence: CDR1 SGHNT, CDR2 YENEEA. This CDR3 is CASSLGQGDKGYTF. Here the CDR3 DNA reads TGTGCCAGCAGCCTCGGACAGGGGGATAAAGGCTACACCTTC.

This clone was found a few times. V and J are TRBV19 and TRBJ2-1, with D perhaps TRBD2 (6 bases). The germline gives CDR1 LNHDA, CDR2 SQIVND (reference sequence). Trimming took 0 bases from V and 4 from J, leaving 10 bases between them. The CDR3 loop spans 15 amino acids. The CDR3 protein is CASSIERGSYNEQFF. The CDR3 DNA sequence: TGTGCCAGTAGTATAGAGCGGGGTAGTTACAATGAGCAGTTCTTC.

The J gene is TRBJ2-3, the V gene TRBV5-6; 9 nucleotides agree with TRBD1. This CDR3 is 15 amino acids long. J lost 3 bases, V lost 3 bases, and 5 bases had no gene match. From germline, CDR1 is SGHDT and CDR2 YYEEEE. CDR3 sequence (DNA): TGTGCCAGCAGCTGGGGACAGGGCAGAACAGATACGCAGTATTTT. This encodes CASSWGQGRTDTQYF.

This clone was observed a few times. The rearrangement links TRBV18 to TRBJ1-2; 7 nucleotides align to TRBD1. After removal of 8 bases from V and 7 bases from J, the junction contained 10 bases not matched to a gene. The CDR3 is 13 residues long. Looked up from germline, CDR1 is KGHSH and CDR2 is LQKENI. The CDR3 DNA follows: TGTGCCAGCAAAGGACAGGCTTCTATTGGCTACACCTTC. Protein sequence: CASKGQASIGYTF.

The chain employs TRBV6-4 and TRBJ2-4; 8 nucleotides match TRBD2. The CDR3 length is 14 residues. J lost 7 bases, V lost 3 bases, and 5 bases had no gene match. From germline, CDR1 is MRHNA and CDR2 SNTAGT. CDR3 sequence (DNA): TGTGCCAGCAGTGATACCGGGAGGGAGAACATTCAGTACTTC. Translated, it gives CASSDTGRENIQYF.

The chain combines TRBV7-7 with TRBJ2-5, with 9 bases identical to TRBD2. The CDR3 consists of 14 residues. The V segment lost 3 bases and the J segment 5 bases; nucleotides outside the gene matches: 4. Germline V gene lookup returns CDR1 SSHAT and CDR2 FNYEAQ (reference sequence). For the CDR3, the DNA is TGTGCCAGCAGCTTGGCGGGGGGGCGTGAGACCCAGTACTTC. Its translation: CASSLAGGRETQYF.

V gene TRBV5-4 combines with J gene TRBJ1-6; 9 nucleotides agree with TRBD1. Germline CDR1 and CDR2: SGHNT and YYREEE (reference sequence). There are 14 residues in the CDR3. Trimming took 0 bases from V and 10 from J; bases not matched to a gene: 2. CDR3 coding DNA: TGTGCCAGCAGCTTGGGGGGGACAGGGTCACCCCTCCACTTT. This encodes CASSLGGTGSPLHF.

This clone was picked up a small number of times. CDR3: CASSLESGGSGRQPQHF. The CDR3 DNA reads as TGCGCCAGCAGCTTGGAGTCAGGGGGCAGCGGTCGGCAGCCCCAGCATTTT. This chain connects TRBV5-1 to TRBJ1-5; 8 bases line up with TRBD1. V dropped 0 bases and J dropped 7; count of bases not matched to a gene: 12. The CDR3 loop spans 17 amino acids. Germline values: CDR1 SGHRS, CDR2 YFSETQ. The entire variable domain, with the rest obtained from reference TRBV5-1 and TRBJ1-5, is as follows: KAGVTQTPRYLIKTRGQQVTLSCSPISGHRSVSWYQQTPGQGLQFLFEYFSETQRNKGNFPGRFSGRQFSNSRSEMNVSTLELGDSALYLCASSLESGGSGRQPQHFGDGTRLSIL.

The rearrangement links TRBV19 to TRBJ2-5, with 13 bases lining up with TRBD2. CDR3 length equals 15 residues. With 11 bases clipped from V and 2 bases from J, the junction kept 8 bases outside the gene matches. Germline CDR1 LNHDA, CDR2 SQIVND (reference sequence). CDR3 amino acids: CACQRLAGGQETQYF. DNA of the CDR3: TGTGCCTGCCAAAGACTAGCGGGGGGTCAAGAGACCCAGTACTTC.

This clone was found a few times. The rearrangement uses TRBV7-2 and TRBJ2-1, with TRBD2 identical over 12 bases. The V segment lost 6 bases and the J segment 5 bases; nucleotides outside the gene matches: 8. The germline V gene has CDR1 SGHTA and CDR2 FQGNSA. CDR3 length equals 16 residues. In DNA form, the CDR3 reads TGTGCCAGCAGAAAAGGACTAGCGGGGATCCACAATGAGCAGTTCTTC. Amino acid sequence: CASRKGLAGIHNEQFF.

The V call is TRBV27, the J call TRBJ2-7; 11 bases are shared with TRBD2. The CDR3 contains 15 residues. J lost 5 bases, V lost 2 bases, and 5 bases had no gene match. Per germline, CDR1 MNHEY and CDR2 SMNVEV (reference sequence). The CDR3 region is CASSLIAGGPHEQYF. The CDR3 bases are TGTGCCAGCAGTTTAATAGCGGGGGGGCCCCACGAGCAGTACTTC.

This clone was counted between two and nine times. The gene calls are TRBV18 and TRBJ2-3; D is ambiguous. Trimming pared 3 bases from V and 0 bases from J, leaving 7 bases between. Germline values: CDR1 KGHSH, CDR2 LQKENI. The CDR3 spans 14 residues. DNA for the CDR3: TGTGCCAGCTCACCCCTCCGTAGCACAGATACGCAGTATTTT. Translating gives CASSPLRSTDTQYF.

The sample holds a few counts of this clone. The chain recombines TRBV19 with TRBJ2-5; 8 nucleotides agree with TRBD1. The CDR3 covers 14 residues. The germline V gene encodes CDR1 LNHDA and CDR2 SQIVND (reference sequence). V was pared by 6 bases and J by 5 bases, with 8 bases of the junction left unmatched. The CDR3 nucleotides are TGTGCCAGTAGCCCCGACAGGGGCGGGGAGACCCAGTACTTC. Its protein is CASSPDRGGETQYF.

This clone occurred a few times. The sample holds other DNA sequences that translate to the same CDR3. The rearrangement links TRBV7-9 to TRBJ2-3; no firm D call. The germline CDR1 and CDR2 sequences are SEHNR and FQNEAQ (reference sequence). V was trimmed by 5 bases and J by 0 bases, leaving 3 bases between them. The CDR3 runs to 12 residues. DNA of the CDR3: TGTGCCAGCAGCCTTAGCACAGATACGCAGTATTTT. This encodes CASSLSTDTQYF.